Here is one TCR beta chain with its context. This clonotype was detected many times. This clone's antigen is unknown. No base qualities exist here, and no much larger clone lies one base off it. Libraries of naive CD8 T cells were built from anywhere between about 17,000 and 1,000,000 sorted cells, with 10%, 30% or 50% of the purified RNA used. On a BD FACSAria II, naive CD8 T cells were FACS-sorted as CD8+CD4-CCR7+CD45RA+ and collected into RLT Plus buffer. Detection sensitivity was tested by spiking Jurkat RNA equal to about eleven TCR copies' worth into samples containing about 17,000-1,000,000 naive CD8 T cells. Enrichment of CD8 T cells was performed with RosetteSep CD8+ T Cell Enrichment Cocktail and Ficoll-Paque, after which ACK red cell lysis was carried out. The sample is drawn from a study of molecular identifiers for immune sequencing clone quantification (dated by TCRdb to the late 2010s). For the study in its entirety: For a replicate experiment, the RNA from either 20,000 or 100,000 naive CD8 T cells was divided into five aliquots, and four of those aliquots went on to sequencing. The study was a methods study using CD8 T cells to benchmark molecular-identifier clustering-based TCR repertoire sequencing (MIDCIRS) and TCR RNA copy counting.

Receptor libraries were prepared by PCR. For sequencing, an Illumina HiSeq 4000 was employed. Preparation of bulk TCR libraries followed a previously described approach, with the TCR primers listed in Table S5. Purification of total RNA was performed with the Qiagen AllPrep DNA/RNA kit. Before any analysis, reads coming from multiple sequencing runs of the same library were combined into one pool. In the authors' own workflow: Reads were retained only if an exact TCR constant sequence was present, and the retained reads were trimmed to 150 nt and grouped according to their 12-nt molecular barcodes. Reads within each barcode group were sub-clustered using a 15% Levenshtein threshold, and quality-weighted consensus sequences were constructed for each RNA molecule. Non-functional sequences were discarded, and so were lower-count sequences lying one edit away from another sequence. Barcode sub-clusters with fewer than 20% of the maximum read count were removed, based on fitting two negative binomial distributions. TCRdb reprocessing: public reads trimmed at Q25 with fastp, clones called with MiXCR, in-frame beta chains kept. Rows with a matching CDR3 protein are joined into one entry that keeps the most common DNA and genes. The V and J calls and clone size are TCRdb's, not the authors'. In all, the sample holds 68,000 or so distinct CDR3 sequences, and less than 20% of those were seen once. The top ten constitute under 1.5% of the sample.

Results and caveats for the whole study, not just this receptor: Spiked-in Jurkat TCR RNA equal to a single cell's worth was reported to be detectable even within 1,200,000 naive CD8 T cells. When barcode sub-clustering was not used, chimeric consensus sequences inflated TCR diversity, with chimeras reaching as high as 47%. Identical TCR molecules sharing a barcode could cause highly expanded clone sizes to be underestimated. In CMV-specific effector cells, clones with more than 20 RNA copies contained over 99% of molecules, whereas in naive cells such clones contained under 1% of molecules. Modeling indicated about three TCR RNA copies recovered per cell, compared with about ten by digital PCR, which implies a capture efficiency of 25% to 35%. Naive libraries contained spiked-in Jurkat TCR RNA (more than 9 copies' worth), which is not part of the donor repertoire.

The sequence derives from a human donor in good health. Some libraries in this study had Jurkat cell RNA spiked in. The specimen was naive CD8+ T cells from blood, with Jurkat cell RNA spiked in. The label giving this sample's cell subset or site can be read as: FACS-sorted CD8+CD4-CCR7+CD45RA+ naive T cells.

Here the CDR3 is given as CASSLSAGLAGPPHEQYF. The sequence in DNA is TGTGCCAGCAGCTTATCTGCGGGACTAGCGGGCCCGCCGCACGAGCAGTACTTC. The V gene is TRBV11-2 and the J gene is TRBJ2-7; TRBD2 matches 12 bases in the middle. V trim: 2 bases; J trim: 5 bases; unmatched bases: 13. CDR1 and CDR2, per the germline V gene, are SGHAT and FQNNGV. Spanning cysteine to phenylalanine, the CDR3 consists of 18 amino acids. Only the CDR3 region is kept as DNA, spanning 54 bases read in frame from base 1.